The present T cell receptor beta chain was sequenced within a study of T cells in localized non-small cell lung cancer. Broader study findings: Uninvolved adjacent lung had the highest recorded T cell clonality, with tumor below it. Researchers found a median approximately 57 of the top 100 tumor clones in adjacent lung. Blood T cell density predicted longer survival; adjacent-lung clonality, shorter.

On this clone itself: Antigen specificity is unknown.

The CDR3 runs 15 residues. With 4 bases clipped from V and 2 bases from J, the junction kept 9 bases outside the gene matches. Germline assignment: CDR1 SGHRS and CDR2 YFSETQ. Method: immunoSEQ multiplex PCR; TCRdb's copy keeps in-frame clones and lacks some. In the table there are 35,000 or so clones, over 75% of which are singletons. Here the sequenced sample was peripheral blood, taken before any cancer treatment. This chain uses TRBV5-1 with TRBJ2-7, with 7 bases matching TRBD1. The TCR comes from a woman aged 35-75 years with stage I lung adenocarcinoma. DNA of the CDR3: TGCGCCAGCAGCCTTGACAGGGTCGGGCCCTACGAGCAGTACTTC. Amino acid sequence: CASSLDRVGPYEQYF.